These 10 T cell receptor beta chains originate from one sample sequenced in a study of T cell responses to AZD1222 COVID-19 vaccine. Some clones are missing from TCRdb's copy, which holds only in-frame ones; the method was immunoSEQ multiplex PCR. Counted here are about 100,000 clones, 87% occurring once; the ten biggest clones make up approximately 16%. This sample comprised peripheral blood, obtained on day 0 of AZD1222 vaccination. The receptors derive from an adult in good health.

The chain has TRBV2 and TRBJ2-5; D remains ambiguous. CDR1 SNHLY and CDR2 FYNNEI come from the germline V gene. The CDR3 loop spans 13 amino acids. Trimming took 6 bases from V and 5 from J, leaving 13 bases between them. CDR3 region: CASSGQPGETQYF. The CDR3 bases are TGTGCCAGCAGCGGGCAGCCTGGGGAGACCCAGTACTTC. The variable domain in full, completed from reference TRBV2 and TRBJ2-5, reads EPEVTQTPSHQVTQMGQEVILRCVPISNHLYFYWYRQILGQKVEFLVSFYNNEISEKSEIFDDQFSVERPDGSNFTLKIRSTKLEDSAMYFCASSGQPGETQYFGPGTRLLVL.

In its sample, this clone was seen a few times. V gene TRBV7-9 combines with J gene TRBJ2-2; TRBD2 aligns across 8 bases. This CDR3 spans 14 amino acids. CDR1 and CDR2 (germline): SEHNR, FQNEAQ (reference sequence). The ends lost 5 bases at V and 4 bases at J; junction bases unmatched: 3. For the CDR3, the DNA is TGTGCCAGCAGCAAGACTAGCGTCACCGGGGAGCTGTTTTTT. It encodes CASSKTSVTGELFF.

V gene TRBV18 combines with J gene TRBJ1-5; TRBD1 agrees at 9 bases. The CDR3 runs 13 residues. The germline V gene encodes CDR1 KGHSH and CDR2 LQKENI. V gave up 4 bases and J gave up 6 bases; unmatched junction bases: 1. CDR3 region: CASSQDRGQPQHF. The CDR3 bases are TGTGCCAGCTCACAGGACAGGGGTCAGCCCCAGCATTTT.

The genes are TRBV5-1 and TRBJ2-3; 8 nucleotides agree with TRBD2. The CDR3 covers 18 residues. V shed 0 bases, J shed 1 base, and the junction held 10 bases outside the gene matches. CDR1 is SGHRS, CDR2 YFSETQ, per germline. CDR3 protein: CASSLESGSVLGTDTQYF. CDR3 sequence (DNA): TGCGCCAGCAGCTTGGAAAGCGGGAGTGTATTGGGCACAGATACGCAGTATTTT.

This clone was seen a single time. This chain links TRBV18 with TRBJ2-7, with TRBD2 matching 12 bases. V lost 5 bases to trimming and J lost 4 bases; unmatched junction nucleotides: 6. The CDR3 has 15 residues. CDR1 KGHSH and CDR2 LQKENI come from the germline V gene. CDR3 amino acids: CASSAGLAGTYEQYF. CDR3 in DNA: TGTGCCAGCTCAGCAGGACTAGCGGGGACATACGAGCAGTACTTC.

The chain couples TRBV18 to TRBJ1-4, with a tentative D call TRBD1 (6 bases). The germline CDR1 and CDR2 sequences are KGHSH and LQKENI. This CDR3 region has 14 residues. Deletions cut 4 bases from V and 7 bases from J, with 13 bases between. This CDR3 reads CASSQRQGSEKLFF. The CDR3 DNA sequence: TGTGCCAGCTCACAGAGGCAGGGGAGTGAAAAACTGTTTTTT.

The chain is built from TRBV6-5 and TRBJ2-1; 11 bases match TRBD1. The junction had 7 bases not matched to a gene; V was cut back by 2 bases and J by 7 bases. From germline, CDR1 is MNHEY and CDR2 SVGAGI. CDR3 length: 16 amino acids. DNA of the CDR3: TGTGCCAGCAGTTACCATCGGGACAGGGGGTTGAATGAGCAGTTCTTC. Translation gives CASSYHRDRGLNEQFF.

The V gene is TRBV18, the J gene TRBJ1-1; D remains unclear. Germline CDR1 reads KGHSH; CDR2 reads LQKENI. CDR3 length: 13 amino acids. V dropped 4 bases and J dropped 1 base, with 7 bases sitting between them. CDR3 bases: TGTGCCAGCTCACAAGTGAGGAACACTGAAGCTTTCTTT. This codes for CASSQVRNTEAFF.

V is TRBV29-1 and J is TRBJ2-2, with 9 nucleotides matching TRBD1. The J segment lost 6 bases and the V segment lost 5 bases, leaving 10 bases of the junction unmatched. There are 15 residues in the CDR3. Per germline, CDR1 SQVTM and CDR2 ANQGSEA. CDR3 DNA sequence: TGCAGCGTTCGCCGGGACAGGGAAGTCGCCGGGGAGCTGTTTTTT. Amino acid sequence: CSVRRDREVAGELFF.

J is TRBJ1-2 and V is TRBV9; no clear D gene. The germline V gene encodes CDR1 SGDLS and CDR2 YYNGEE. Deletions cut 0 bases from V and 10 bases from J, with 13 bases between. The CDR3 contains 13 residues. DNA for the CDR3: TGTGCCAGCAGCGTAGGGCCGCGAAATGTCTACACCTTC. This encodes CASSVGPRNVYTF.